Below are 27 T cell receptor beta chains sequenced from a single sample in a study of identical twins. TCRdb re-called the 5' RACE reads with MiXCR, one entry per CDR3 protein. The table has some 500,000 distinct CDR3 sequences, around 20% seen once. These sequences were also reported in another study, on T cells expressing NK-cell markers.

Input material: CD4+ T cells sorted from blood. The receptors here all came from a woman younger than 35 in good health.

This clonotype occurred a few times. The chain has TRBV6-5 and TRBJ2-7, with 9 nucleotides matching TRBD1. Unmatched junction bases numbered 5, after V lost 2 bases and J lost 3 bases. The CDR3 covers 15 residues. The germline V gene has CDR1 MNHEY and CDR2 SVGAGI. This chain's CDR3 is CASSYLQGAGYEQYF. The CDR3 DNA sequence: TGTGCCAGCAGTTACCTACAGGGGGCAGGCTACGAGCAGTACTTC.

This clonotype was seen only a few times. V is TRBV24-1 and J is TRBJ2-1; 9 nucleotides match TRBD1. Germline V gene lookup returns CDR1 KGHDR and CDR2 SFDVKD. This CDR3 is built from 15 residues. V lost 4 bases and J lost 8; bases outside the gene matches: 8. CDR3 sequence (DNA): TGTGCCACCAGTGACCGGGACAGGGCAAGGGATGAGCAGTTCTTC. Protein product: CATSDRDRARDEQFF.

This clonotype has only a few counts. The V and J genes are TRBV20-1 and TRBJ1-4; D gene ambiguous. The V gene lost 4 bases and the J gene lost 11 bases, with 11 bases spanning the gap. Germline V gene lookup returns CDR1 DFQATT and CDR2 SNEGSKA (reference sequence). The CDR3 totals 11 residues. The CDR3 DNA follows: TGCAGTGCTAACTCATGGGCCAAACTGTTTTTT. Its translation is CSANSWAKLFF.

This chain uses TRBV29-1 with TRBJ2-1; TRBD1 is a possible D gene (7 bases). Germline CDR1 and CDR2: SQVTM and ANQGSEA. V was pared by 2 bases and J by 8 bases, with 25 bases between. This CDR3 comprises 17 residues. In DNA, the CDR3 is TGCAGCGTTGAAAATGGGTTTTCTGGGCAGGGGGGAGATGAGCAGTTCTTC. Translating it yields CSVENGFSGQGGDEQFF.

In regard to this clonotype: A junction boundary mismatches the germline segment, possibly from a read error. The CDR3 loop is CASSLDAGQANF. The CDR3 DNA reads TGTGCCAGCAGCTTGGACGCGGGACAGGCGAACTTC. The V call is TRBV5-6, the J call TRBJ2-5, with 8 nucleotides matching TRBD1. This CDR3 spans 12 amino acids. The germline CDR1 and CDR2 sequences are SGHDT and YYEEEE.

The V and J genes are TRBV5-1 and TRBJ2-7; 9 bases line up with TRBD1. Germline lookup yields CDR1 SGHRS and CDR2 YFSETQ. CDR3 length: 15 amino acids. V dropped 5 bases and J dropped 3; count of bases not matched to a gene: 9. In DNA form, the CDR3 reads TGCGCCAGCAGTACGGCCGGGACAGGGCTCTACGAGCAGTACTTC. This codes for CASSTAGTGLYEQYF. The full variable domain, with the rest looked up from reference TRBV5-1 and TRBJ2-7, is KAGVTQTPRYLIKTRGQQVTLSCSPISGHRSVSWYQQTPGQGLQFLFEYFSETQRNKGNFPGRFSGRQFSNSRSEMNVSTLELGDSALYLCASSTAGTGLYEQYFGPGTRLTVT.

This chain connects TRBV4-3 to TRBJ2-1; 8 nucleotides match TRBD1. V dropped 3 bases and J dropped 2; count of bases not matched to a gene: 3. In germline, CDR1 is LGHNA, CDR2 YSLEER. This CDR3 is 15 amino acids long. CDR3 DNA sequence: TGCGCCAGCAGCCAGGACAGGGCCGCCTACAATGAGCAGTTCTTC. Translation: CASSQDRAAYNEQFF.

This clonotype has a handful of counts. This sequence joins TRBV7-2 and TRBJ2-3; D is perhaps TRBD1 (6 bases). The V end lost 3 bases, the J end lost 5 bases, and 12 bases lay between the germline ends. The germline gives CDR1 SGHTA, CDR2 FQGNSA. The CDR3 runs to 14 residues. In nucleotides, the CDR3 is TGTGCCAGCAGCTTTACCCCAGGGGTAGATACGCAGTATTTT. It is translated as CASSFTPGVDTQYF.

This clonotype was detected a few times. The rearrangement links TRBV7-2 to TRBJ2-3; D unresolved. This CDR3 spans 17 amino acids. In germline, CDR1 is SGHTA, CDR2 FQGNSA. V was pared by 0 bases and J by 1 base, with 14 bases between. The CDR3 reads CASSLAGSSRGTDTQYF. CDR3 nucleotide sequence: TGTGCCAGCAGCTTAGCGGGTAGCTCCCGAGGCACAGATACGCAGTATTTT.

This clonotype occurred a few times. The CDR3 DNA is TGCAGTGCTAGACGGCAGCACACTGAAGCTTTCTTT. As protein: CSARRQHTEAFF. The genes are TRBV20-1 and TRBJ1-1; D is uncertain. The germline V and J ends were trimmed by 2 bases and 3 bases, with 7 bases remaining between them. The germline gives CDR1 DFQATT, CDR2 SNEGSKA (reference sequence). The CDR3 is 12 amino acids.

The V and J genes are TRBV10-3 and TRBJ1-1; TRBD1 aligns across 7 bases. In germline, CDR1 is ENHRY, CDR2 SYGVKD. V shed 4 bases and J 5 bases; nucleotides not matched to a gene: 7. The length of the CDR3 is 14 residues. The CDR3 loop is CAISVQGRETEAFF. The CDR3 nucleotides read TGTGCCATCAGTGTACAGGGGCGGGAGACTGAAGCTTTCTTT.

This clonotype was detected only a few times. The V and J genes are TRBV3-1 and TRBJ2-7, with D perhaps TRBD1 (5 bases). The germline V gene encodes CDR1 LGHDT and CDR2 YNNKEL (reference sequence). V was shortened by 2 bases and J by 9 bases, with 11 bases between the two germline ends. This CDR3 is 12 amino acids long. CDR3 bases: TGTGCCAGCAGCCAATTCATGGGGCGGCAGTACTTC. This codes for CASSQFMGRQYF.

There are many counts of this clonotype. This chain links TRBV4-3 with TRBJ2-1; a possible D gene is TRBD2 (5 bases). The germline V gene has CDR1 LGHNA and CDR2 YSLEER. The CDR3 spans 13 residues. Deletions cut 1 base from V and 4 bases from J, with 5 bases between. This CDR3 reads CASSQGEYNEQFF. The CDR3 nucleotides read TGCGCCAGCAGCCAAGGGGAGTACAATGAGCAGTTCTTC.

This clonotype was counted between two and nine times. The chain recombines TRBV11-2 with TRBJ1-5, with D possibly matching TRBD1 (6 bases). Germline-derived CDR1 and CDR2 are SGHAT and FQNNGV. CDR3 length equals 15 residues. The V gene lost 0 bases and the J gene lost 7 bases, with 13 bases spanning the gap. CDR3 in amino acids: CASSLDSGGSQPQHF. DNA for the CDR3: TGTGCCAGCAGCTTAGATTCTGGGGGCAGCCAGCCCCAGCATTTT.

The V and J genes are TRBV15 and TRBJ2-3; 11 bases align to TRBD2. V lost 3 bases, J lost 3 bases, and 5 bases stayed unmatched. Germline V gene lookup returns CDR1 LNHNV and CDR2 YYDKDF (reference sequence). This CDR3 is built from 16 residues. CDR3 protein: CATSRSLAGGTDTQYF. CDR3 coding DNA: TGTGCCACCAGCAGGTCCCTAGCGGGGGGTACAGATACGCAGTATTTT.

The J gene is TRBJ2-1, the V gene TRBV5-1, with 8 bases identical to TRBD1. This CDR3 is built from 16 residues. The ends lost 0 bases at V and 5 bases at J; junction bases unmatched: 7. In germline, CDR1 is SGHRS, CDR2 YFSETQ. Written as DNA, the CDR3 is TGCGCCAGCAGCTTGGCTCCAGGGGGCAGCAACAATGAGCAGTTCTTC. Translation: CASSLAPGGSNNEQFF.

This clonotype has just one count. The rearrangement uses TRBV2 and TRBJ1-5; TRBD1 agrees at 8 bases. Germline loops: CDR1 SNHLY, CDR2 FYNNEI. The junction had 6 bases not matched to a gene; V was cut back by 1 base and J by 7 bases. This CDR3 has 15 residues. CDR3 sequence reads: CASSEGGQVNQPQHF. For the CDR3, the DNA is TGTGCCAGCAGTGAAGGGGGACAGGTAAACCAGCCCCAGCATTTT.

V gene TRBV3-1 combines with J gene TRBJ2-1; D may be TRBD1 (5 bases). V shed 1 base and J shed 6 bases, with 10 bases lying between them. The germline V gene has CDR1 LGHDT and CDR2 YNNKEL (reference sequence). The CDR3 sequence is 14 residues long. CDR3 amino acids: CASSQARQSNEQFF. CDR3 bases: TGTGCCAGCAGCCAAGCAAGACAGTCCAATGAGCAGTTCTTC.

In this sample, this clonotype turned up a few times. The CDR3 nucleotides read TGTGCCACCAGCAGAACCACGACAGGGCTCGACGAGCAGTACTTC. Translated, it gives CATSRTTTGLDEQYF. The chain carries TRBV15 and TRBJ2-7; 7 bases line up with TRBD1. CDR3 length: 15 residues. Trimming removed 2 bases from V and 5 bases from J; junction bases left unmatched: 9. Germline V lookup: CDR1 LNHNV, CDR2 YYDKDF (reference sequence).

This clonotype was seen only a few times. This rearrangement joins TRBV4-3 to TRBJ1-2; D possibly corresponds to TRBD1 (5 bases). V gave up 4 bases and J gave up 4 bases, with 19 bases separating them. The V gene's germline CDR1 is LGHNA and CDR2 YSLEER. This CDR3 comprises 16 residues. The CDR3 bases are TGCGCCAGCAGCCCCGTGGGGACGTCAGGCACCTATGGCTACACCTTC. This codes for CASSPVGTSGTYGYTF.

The J gene is TRBJ2-3, the V gene TRBV29-1, with D tentatively TRBD1 or TRBD2 (5 bases each). V was cut by 7 bases and J by 0 bases, with 17 bases left in between. CDR1 and CDR2 (germline): SQVTM, ANQGSEA. The CDR3 length is 15 residues. CDR3 sequence: CSAGAGATSTDTQYF. CDR3 DNA: TGCAGCGCTGGGGCCGGGGCCACTAGCACAGATACGCAGTATTTT.

Only a few counts were recorded for this clonotype. V gene TRBV18 combines with J gene TRBJ1-5, with D possibly being TRBD1 (5 bases). The CDR3 consists of 14 residues. Per germline, CDR1 KGHSH and CDR2 LQKENI. V was shortened by 6 bases and J by 5 bases, with 14 bases between the two germline ends. CDR3 in amino acids: CASSQQGADQPQHF. The CDR3 DNA is TGTGCCAGCTCCCAGCAAGGGGCAGATCAGCCCCAGCATTTT.

This clonotype was detected a few times. The chain combines TRBV5-1 with TRBJ2-4, with D unresolved. In germline, CDR1 is SGHRS, CDR2 YFSETQ. The CDR3 loop spans 12 amino acids. Trimming took off 5 bases at V and 5 bases at J, with 8 bases between the two ends. CDR3 coding DNA: TGCGCCAGCAGACCGGACGAAAACATTCAGTACTTC. Protein product: CASRPDENIQYF.

This clonotype was seen a few times. The chain employs TRBV5-8 and TRBJ1-2; D is possibly TRBD1 (5 bases). This CDR3 spans 14 amino acids. Germline assignment: CDR1 SGHTS and CDR2 YDEGEE. V gave up 4 bases and J gave up 4 bases, with 14 bases separating them. CDR3 sequence: CASSDPGTLYGYTF. The CDR3 region has the DNA TGTGCCAGCAGCGACCCCGGGACTCTCTATGGCTACACCTTC.

There are a few counts of this clonotype. The chain carries TRBV5-6 and TRBJ1-4; 7 bases are a match to TRBD1. The V gene's germline CDR1 is SGHDT and CDR2 YYEEEE. The CDR3 consists of 14 residues. The trim removed 2 bases at V and 8 bases at J, leaving 6 bases unmatched. The CDR3 DNA reads TGTGCCAGCAGCTTCCGACAGGGTAGGGAAAAACTGTTTTTT. The encoded protein is CASSFRQGREKLFF.

This chain uses TRBV20-1 with TRBJ2-7; TRBD2 aligns across 10 bases. Germline-derived CDR1 and CDR2 are DFQATT and SNEGSKA (reference sequence). The CDR3 length is 14 residues. Trimming at V came to 1 base and at J to 5 bases, leaving 5 bases not matched to a gene. The CDR3 coding sequence is TGCAGTGCTAGAGTCCAACTAGCGGGAAACGAGCAGTACTTC. It yields the protein CSARVQLAGNEQYF.

This clonotype was seen a handful of times. The rearrangement uses TRBV5-4 and TRBJ2-7; no clear D gene. From germline, CDR1 is SGHNT and CDR2 YYREEE (reference sequence). The ends were cut back, 4 bases at V and 3 bases at J, with 11 bases in the middle. The CDR3 extends over 13 amino acids. The CDR3 DNA is TGTGCCAGCAGCCCGTTGAAAGGCTACGAGCAGTACTTC. Translation gives CASSPLKGYEQYF.